The clone carrying this TCR beta chain was seen many times. Its specificity is not known. The CDR3 contains 15 residues. The V end lost 6 bases, the J end lost 4 bases, and 16 bases lay between the germline ends. Germline CDR1 and CDR2: SGHTA and FQGNSA. TCRdb reprocessed the reads via MiXCR and lists one record per CDR3 protein. The sample contains 560,000 or so distinct CDR3 sequences, 15% to 20% of which appear only once. This specimen comes from a study of T cell repertoires in cytomegalovirus infection. Study-level results: Accumulated public TCR beta family frequency recognized individuals carrying CMV together with the relevant HLA. Clonotype analysis showed dominance of the ex vivo response by HLA-C-restricted CMV-specific TCR beta clonotypes.

This rearrangement joins TRBV7-2 to TRBJ2-1; D may be TRBD2 (6 bases). The origin of this receptor is a human donor in good health (CMV status not recorded). Some clones in this sample may be carry-over from other donors' samples. Source material: CD8+ T cells from PBMCs. In DNA form, the CDR3 reads TGTGCCAGCAGTCTTCGGCGGGACCTGTACAATGAGCAGTTCTTC. This gives the protein CASSLRRDLYNEQFF.